Listed below are T cell receptor beta chains from one sample, sequenced in a study of OX40 agonist ivuxolimab in advanced cancers. Generated by immunoSEQ multiplex PCR, the TCRdb table keeps only in-frame clones and is missing some. The sample records about 82,000 clones, around 84% being singletons. Sequenced here: CD4+ or CD8+ T cells sorted from blood, sampled in a trial of the OX40 agonist ivuxolimab. Source of these receptors: an adult with an advanced solid tumor such as melanoma, head and neck, liver or kidney cancer. Each CDR3 is given without its conserved first and last residue. Fields, in order: J gene, V gene, CDR3 protein.

>TRBJ2-7|TRBV13
ASSSKSGDRYEQY
>TRBJ2-3|TRBV5-4
ASSGEGRISTDTQY
>TRBJ1-1|TRBV19
ASSMNVNTEAF
>TRBJ1-3|TRBV21-1
ASSLRYR
>TRBJ1-2|TRBV6-5
ASNTDRVYGYT
>TRBJ1-4|TRBV7-9
ASSVEQGINEKLF
>TRBJ1-4|TRBV6-5
ASSYEWSNEKLF
>TRBJ1-1|TRBV6-6
ASGRPAGYTEAF
>TRBJ2-7|TRBV6-5
ASSYSSLAGVGEQY
>TRBJ2-7|TRBV7-3
ASSLNGGSYEQY
>TRBJ1-5|TRBV2
ASSGRGSGNQPQH
>TRBJ2-1|TRBV5-4
ARNGTGYNEQF
>TRBJ1-2|TRBV2
ASSGFYGYT
>TRBJ1-1|TRBV27
ASSQYDGTEAF
>TRBJ2-1|TRBV18
ASSPPGQGANEQF
>TRBJ1-5|TRBV30
AWSVGGFSNQPQH
>TRBJ2-4|TRBV4-1
ASSQGQVVAKNIQY
>TRBJ2-1|TRBV5-1
ASRVRDSGFYEQF
>TRBJ1-1|TRBV6-4
ASKRDSNTEAF
>TRBJ2-2|TRBV9
ASSPGDFTGELF
>TRBJ2-3|TRBV5-1
ASSFDKGTDTQY
>TRBJ2-1|TRBV7-9
ASSPLGVGDEQF
>TRBJ2-3|TRBV7-8
ASSPGLPTDTQY
>TRBJ2-1|TRBV19
ASNLGGQSNEQF
>TRBJ2-1|TRBV11-2
ASSPTSPYNEQF
>TRBJ2-7|TRBV5-1
ASSPNQGYEQY
>TRBJ2-4|TRBV10-2
ASSDPDKNIQY
>TRBJ2-1|TRBV9
ASSVGGGSYNEQF
>TRBJ2-5|TRBV14
ASSPRWGTGKVGTQY
>TRBJ1-5|TRBV2
ASRQDSPFYSNQPQH
>TRBJ1-5|TRBV5-6
ASSSVGERQPQH
>TRBJ1-2|TRBV5-1
ASSLGGQNFGYT
>TRBJ1-2|TRBV30
AWSWGGYGYT
>TRBJ2-2|TRBV5-1
ASSQGQYTGELF
>TRBJ2-1|TRBV29-1
SVVGTAYNEQF
>TRBJ1-1|TRBV30
AWTVLHTEAF
>TRBJ2-1|TRBV28
ASSPEGLTNEQF
>TRBJ2-1|TRBV11-2
ASSLAAGFGNEQF
>TRBJ2-1|TRBV19
ASSIFASSYNEQF
>TRBJ2-3|TRBV11-3
ASSLGRQGTDTQY
>TRBJ1-1|TRBV7-9
ASSFSAPNEAF
>TRBJ2-7|TRBV5-1
ASSKSTGYEQY
>TRBJ2-2|TRBV9
ASSVAGQGVAGELF
>TRBJ2-5|TRBV29-1
SAGGDQETQY
>TRBJ2-1|TRBV10-3
AISEAPYNEQF
>TRBJ1-1|TRBV9
ASSPSGVEWAF
>TRBJ2-5|TRBV11-2
ASSLPIGGGETQY
>TRBJ2-6|TRBV6-5
ASSYAQGSGANVLT
>TRBJ2-4|TRBV5-1
ASSSPGQAIQY
>TRBJ2-1|TRBV9
ASSVGWTDTLQF
>TRBJ2-7|TRBV4-2
ASSQDSSYEQY
>TRBJ1-2|TRBV18
ASSPQGADGYT
>TRBJ1-2|TRBV2
ASSVRGGYGYT
>TRBJ1-5|TRBV2
ASRSTGARNQPQH
>TRBJ1-2|TRBV30
AWSVMKGGGHGYT
>TRBJ1-2|TRBV19
ASHPGGFGHGYT
>TRBJ1-2|TRBV10-3
AISESGQGGGYT
>TRBJ2-1|TRBV7-3
ASSPTRDSYNEQF
>TRBJ1-5|TRBV30
AWSTLGITGQPQH
>TRBJ2-4|TRBV18
ASSPSLAGGPLRY